This is a list of T cell receptor beta chains from one sample in a study of blood T cell repertoires in COVID-19. This table comes from immunoSEQ multiplex PCR, and its TCRdb copy is limited to in-frame clones, with some not included. The table shows 250,000 or so clones, with about nine tenths occurring only once. The sequenced material came from peripheral blood. The receptor set was obtained from a man aged 60 to 75 with acute or convalescent COVID-19. The CDR3 runs from the conserved cysteine through the conserved F or W. A D gene is named only where the DNA matches it firmly. Part of the rows lack a size; the others show once, few, many or a class for expanded clones.

d_call,v_call,j_call,clone_size,cdr3_nt,cdr3_aa
TRBD1,TRBV7-9,TRBJ1-5,NA,TGTGCCAGCAGCTTAGTCTCCGGGACAGCTAGCAATCAGCCCCAGCATTTT,CASSLVSGTASNQPQHF
TRBD1,TRBV4-3,TRBJ1-4,NA,TGCGCCAGCAGCCAAGGGGGGACAGGGGAGGAAAAACTGTTTTTT,CASSQGGTGEEKLFF
NA,TRBV25-1,TRBJ2-1,NA,TGTGCCAGCAGTGAATTCGGAGGCCCCAATGAGCAGTTCTTC,CASSEFGGPNEQFF
TRBD2,TRBV19,TRBJ2-3,once,TGTGCCAGCGGACTAGCGCAATACACAGATACGCAGTATTTT,CASGLAQYTDTQYF
NA,TRBV19,TRBJ2-1,NA,TGTGCCAGTACGGAGTCTTCGAACAATGAGCAGTTCTTC,CASTESSNNEQFF
TRBD1,TRBV19,TRBJ1-1,NA,TGTGCCAGTAGTCCTCGACAGGGAAGGAACACTGAAGCTTTCTTT,CASSPRQGRNTEAFF
NA,TRBV5-1,TRBJ1-1,NA,TGCGCCAGCAACCCTTTAGGGGGTAACACTGAAGCTTTCTTT,CASNPLGGNTEAFF
NA,TRBV5-1,TRBJ2-3,NA,TGCGCCAGCAGCTTGTTAAGGGCGGGACCAGATACGCAGTATTTT,CASSLLRAGPDTQYF
TRBD2,TRBV4-3,TRBJ2-1,NA,TGCGCCAGCAGCCAAGTTTTCCACGGGGGTAGCGGGAGAAAGCAGTTCTTC,CASSQVFHGGSGRKQFF
TRBD1,TRBV11-3,TRBJ2-7,NA,TGTGCCAGCGGTTACAGGGGTAATTACGAGCAGTACTTC,CASGYRGNYEQYF
NA,TRBV7-3,TRBJ2-2,NA,TGTGCCAGCAGTCATGGGGGACTCATGAACACCGGGGAGCTGTTTTTT,CASSHGGLMNTGELFF
NA,TRBV6-6,TRBJ2-5,NA,TGTGCCGCCTCGGACTCCCAAGAGACCCAGTACTTC,CAASDSQETQYF
TRBD1,TRBV30,TRBJ1-4,NA,TGTGCCTGGAGAAGACAGGGGAGGACTAATGAAAAACTGTTTTTT,CAWRRQGRTNEKLFF
NA,TRBV30,TRBJ2-1,NA,TGTGCCTGGATAGGGGTCGAACTATACAATGAGCAGTTCTTC,CAWIGVELYNEQFF
TRBD1,TRBV2,TRBJ2-7,NA,TGTGCCAGCACCCTCGGACAGGGAACCTACGAGCAGTACTTC,CASTLGQGTYEQYF
TRBD1,TRBV9,TRBJ2-5,NA,TGTGCCAGCAGCGTAGGGGTCAGGGGGCGACTGGAGACCCAGTACTTC,CASSVGVRGRLETQYF
TRBD2,TRBV14,TRBJ2-7,NA,TGTGCCAGCAGCTCCCAGGGACTAGGGGGAGGGCCGATCTCCAGCGAGCAGTACTTC,CASSSQGLGGGPISSEQYF
TRBD1,TRBV29-1,TRBJ2-7,NA,TGCAGCGTCAAGCCGACAGGGTCATCCTACGAGCAGTACTTC,CSVKPTGSSYEQYF
NA,TRBV7-7,TRBJ2-1,once,TGTGCTAGCAGCATTCTAGGGGCCGAGTCCTACAATGAGCAGTTCTTC,CASSILGAESYNEQFF
NA,TRBV11-2,TRBJ1-5,NA,TGTGCCAGCAGCTTAGTAGGGAGTTCCAATCAGCCCCAGCATTTT,CASSLVGSSNQPQHF
TRBD2,TRBV20-1,TRBJ2-3,NA,TGCAGTGCTAGTCTACTAGCGGGCTTCACAGATACGCAGTATTTT,CSASLLAGFTDTQYF
TRBD2,TRBV7-3,TRBJ2-2,NA,TGTGCCAGCAGGGAAACTAGCGGGAGCCCCACCGGGGAGCTGTTTTTT,CASRETSGSPTGELFF
NA,TRBV6-5,TRBJ1-5,NA,TGTGCCAGCAGTTACGATGGGACAAGAAATCAGCCCCAGCATTTT,CASSYDGTRNQPQHF